The 17 T cell receptor beta chains presented below share a single source sample, sequenced in a study of blood T cell repertoires in COVID-19. Sequencing was performed with immunoSEQ multiplex PCR; in TCRdb, only in-frame clones are kept and a portion is missing. The table lists roughly 250,000 clones, about 87% of them singletons. The specimen was PBMCs or T cells enriched from blood (not recorded which). These receptors originate from a woman aged 40 to 49 with acute COVID-19.

The chain uses TRBV25-1 and TRBJ1-5, with D uncertain. This CDR3 is built from 12 residues. V shed 6 bases and J shed 4 bases, with 7 bases lying between them. CDR1 MGHDK and CDR2 SYGVNS come from the germline V gene. The DNA for the CDR3 is TGTGCCAGCAGGGGCGGGAATCAGCCCCAGCATTTT. As protein: CASRGGNQPQHF.

J is TRBJ1-4 and V is TRBV6-5; tentative D call: TRBD1 (5 bases). This CDR3 region has 13 residues. Trimming shortened V by 8 bases and J by 7 bases, and 14 bases separated the two germline ends. CDR1 MNHEY and CDR2 SVGAGI come from the germline V gene. The CDR3: CASWGLRGEKLFF. CDR3 nucleotide sequence: TGTGCCAGCTGGGGACTCCGGGGTGAAAAACTGTTTTTT.

The chain recombines TRBV4-3 with TRBJ1-2, with D possibly TRBD1 on 5 matching bases. Trimming removed 1 base at V and 0 bases at J, with 12 bases between. The CDR3 has 16 amino acids. Germline assignment: CDR1 LGHNA and CDR2 YSLEER. In DNA, the CDR3 is TGCGCCAGCAGCCAAGGGGGCGGCCGAGCTAACTATGGCTACACCTTC. Encoded protein: CASSQGGGRANYGYTF.

This chain connects TRBV2 to TRBJ1-2; unclear D gene. Per the germline V gene, CDR1 is SNHLY and CDR2 is FYNNEI. CDR3 length equals 12 residues. Trimming removed 6 bases from V and 4 bases from J, with 9 bases in between. This CDR3 reads CASSGYSYGYTF. The CDR3 DNA is TGTGCCAGCAGCGGCTACAGCTATGGCTACACCTTC.

The genes are TRBV6-1 and TRBJ2-7, with 9 bases identical to TRBD2. This CDR3 region has 16 residues. V shed 1 base, J shed 7 bases, and the junction held 11 bases outside the gene matches. Germline CDR1 reads MNHNS; CDR2 reads SASEGT. The CDR3 is CASSEVGSGSGGEQYF. The CDR3 DNA follows: TGTGCCAGCAGTGAAGTAGGTAGCGGGAGTGGGGGGGAGCAGTACTTC.

V and J are TRBV28 and TRBJ1-3; D might be TRBD1 (5 bases). Trimming left V 3 bases short and J 2 bases short, with 8 bases between. The CDR3 length is 14 residues. CDR1 and CDR2 (germline): MDHEN, SYDVKM. The chain's CDR3 is CASSFQGTGNTIYF. The CDR3, as DNA: TGTGCCAGCAGTTTCCAGGGCACTGGAAACACCATATATTTT. The whole variable domain, remainder taken from reference TRBV28 and TRBJ1-3, is DVKVTQSSRYLVKRTGEKVFLECVQDMDHENMFWYRQDPGLGLRLIYFSYDVKMKEKGDIPEGYSVSREKKERFSLILESASTNQTSMYLCASSFQGTGNTIYFGEGSWLTVV.

This clone has a single count. V is TRBV18 and J is TRBJ2-1, with 8 bases aligning to TRBD2. This CDR3 spans 16 amino acids. Trimming cost V 1 base and J 5 bases; bases outside gene matches: 7. Germline values: CDR1 KGHSH, CDR2 LQKENI. The CDR3 is CASSPRQRGSHNEQFF. The CDR3 nucleotides are TGTGCCAGCTCACCACGTCAGCGGGGGTCGCACAATGAGCAGTTCTTC.

The V call is TRBV18, the J call TRBJ2-2; 9 nucleotides agree with TRBD2. This CDR3 has 15 residues. The germline gives CDR1 KGHSH, CDR2 LQKENI. J gave up 6 bases and V 1 base, and 3 bases lay outside the gene matches. The DNA of the CDR3 is TGTGCCAGCTCACCACAACTAGCGGGCCCCGGGGAGCTGTTTTTT. It is translated as CASSPQLAGPGELFF.

This rearrangement joins TRBV5-3 to TRBJ2-5; D perhaps matches TRBD1 (6 bases). TRBV5-3 carries the ORF label, with uncertain function. The CDR3 sequence is 14 residues long. V lost 0 bases to trimming and J lost 3 bases, with 9 bases between them. CDR3 in DNA: TGTGCCAGAAGCTTGGTGGGGGACAAAGAGACCCAGTACTTC. Its protein is CARSLVGDKETQYF.

This chain connects TRBV6-1 to TRBJ1-2; TRBD1 agrees at 9 bases. The length of the CDR3 is 16 residues. Trimming at V came to 0 bases and at J to 6 bases, leaving 8 bases not matched to a gene. Germline loops: CDR1 MNHNS, CDR2 SASEGT. Written as DNA, the CDR3 is TGTGCCAGCAGTGAAGCGGGCACAGGGGGCCGAGATGGCTACACCTTC. The encoded protein is CASSEAGTGGRDGYTF.

This chain connects TRBV28 to TRBJ2-7; 8 positions agree with TRBD2. The CDR3 totals 14 residues. Losses at the gene ends were 6 bases for V and 4 bases for J; bases not matched to a gene: 8. Germline assignment: CDR1 MDHEN and CDR2 SYDVKM. CDR3 protein: CASSLLAENYEQYF. CDR3 DNA: TGTGCCAGCAGCCTACTAGCGGAGAATTACGAGCAGTACTTC.

This clone was observed a single time. No DNA is shown, since the ends of the CDR3 on it are uncertain; the CDR3 is the one TCRdb lists. The J gene is TRBJ2-5, the V gene TRBV19; the DNA was not compared with TRBD1, the D call given in the table. The CDR3 is 15 residues long, ends included. Germline CDR1 and CDR2: LNHDA and SQIVND (reference sequence). CDR3 region: CASSTGGYFGETQYF.

The sample holds a few counts of this clone. Sequence at one end of the junction differs from germline and may be a read error. The CDR3, as DNA: TGTGCTAGCAGCCCGACTAGCGGGAGGGCAGAGACCCAGTACTTC. Its protein product is CASSPTSGRAETQYF. The chain employs TRBV7-7 and TRBJ2-5; TRBD2 matches at 14 bases. This CDR3 comprises 15 residues. Germline lookup yields CDR1 SSHAT and CDR2 FNYEAQ (reference sequence).

The chain couples TRBV9 to TRBJ1-5; 9 bases map to TRBD1. Germline values: CDR1 SGDLS, CDR2 YYNGEE. The CDR3 extends over 12 amino acids. Losses at the gene ends were 7 bases for V and 7 bases for J; bases not matched to a gene: 3. This chain's CDR3 is CASGQGRQPQHF. CDR3 bases: TGTGCCAGCGGACAGGGGCGGCAGCCCCAGCATTTT.

This sequence joins TRBV4-1 and TRBJ1-2; a weak D match, TRBD1 (5 bases). CDR1 MGHRA and CDR2 YSYEKL come from the germline V gene. This CDR3 region has 15 residues. The germline V and J ends were trimmed by 4 bases and 4 bases, with 16 bases remaining between them. The CDR3 here is CASSPGQGPIYGYTF. The CDR3 DNA reads TGCGCCAGCAGCCCAGGCCAGGGCCCAATCTATGGCTACACCTTC.

J is TRBJ2-5 and V is TRBV14; D uncertain. V gave up 8 bases and J gave up 1 base, with 11 bases separating them. The CDR3 extends over 13 amino acids. Germline V gives CDR1 SGHDN, CDR2 FVKESK. The CDR3 loop is CASPSDSQETQYF. The CDR3 nucleotides read TGTGCCAGCCCCAGTGACTCCCAAGAGACCCAGTACTTC.

The chain uses TRBV9 and TRBJ2-7, with a tentative D call TRBD2 (5 bases). The CDR3 is made up of 12 amino acids. V dropped 3 bases and J dropped 6 bases, with 10 bases sitting between them. Germline V gene lookup returns CDR1 SGDLS and CDR2 YYNGEE. Here the CDR3 DNA reads TGTGCCAGCAGCGGAGGGTCGGGCGAGCAGTACTTC. The encoded protein is CASSGGSGEQYF.